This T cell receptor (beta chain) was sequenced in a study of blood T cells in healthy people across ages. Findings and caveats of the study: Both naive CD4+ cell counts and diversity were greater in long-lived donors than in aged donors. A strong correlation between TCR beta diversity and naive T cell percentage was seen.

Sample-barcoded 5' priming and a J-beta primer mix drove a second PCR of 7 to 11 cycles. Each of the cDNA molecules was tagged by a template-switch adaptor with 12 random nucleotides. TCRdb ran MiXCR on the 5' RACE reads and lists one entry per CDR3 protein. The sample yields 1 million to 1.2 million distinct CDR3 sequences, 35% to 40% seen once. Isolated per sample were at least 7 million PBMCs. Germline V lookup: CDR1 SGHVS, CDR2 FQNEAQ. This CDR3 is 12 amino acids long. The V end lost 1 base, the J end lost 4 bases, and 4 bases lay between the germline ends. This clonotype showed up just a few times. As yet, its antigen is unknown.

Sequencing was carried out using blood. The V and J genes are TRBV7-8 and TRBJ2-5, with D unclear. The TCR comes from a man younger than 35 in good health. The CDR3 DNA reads TGTGCCAGCAGCTTAGTTGCAGAGACCCAGTACTTC. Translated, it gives CASSLVAETQYF.